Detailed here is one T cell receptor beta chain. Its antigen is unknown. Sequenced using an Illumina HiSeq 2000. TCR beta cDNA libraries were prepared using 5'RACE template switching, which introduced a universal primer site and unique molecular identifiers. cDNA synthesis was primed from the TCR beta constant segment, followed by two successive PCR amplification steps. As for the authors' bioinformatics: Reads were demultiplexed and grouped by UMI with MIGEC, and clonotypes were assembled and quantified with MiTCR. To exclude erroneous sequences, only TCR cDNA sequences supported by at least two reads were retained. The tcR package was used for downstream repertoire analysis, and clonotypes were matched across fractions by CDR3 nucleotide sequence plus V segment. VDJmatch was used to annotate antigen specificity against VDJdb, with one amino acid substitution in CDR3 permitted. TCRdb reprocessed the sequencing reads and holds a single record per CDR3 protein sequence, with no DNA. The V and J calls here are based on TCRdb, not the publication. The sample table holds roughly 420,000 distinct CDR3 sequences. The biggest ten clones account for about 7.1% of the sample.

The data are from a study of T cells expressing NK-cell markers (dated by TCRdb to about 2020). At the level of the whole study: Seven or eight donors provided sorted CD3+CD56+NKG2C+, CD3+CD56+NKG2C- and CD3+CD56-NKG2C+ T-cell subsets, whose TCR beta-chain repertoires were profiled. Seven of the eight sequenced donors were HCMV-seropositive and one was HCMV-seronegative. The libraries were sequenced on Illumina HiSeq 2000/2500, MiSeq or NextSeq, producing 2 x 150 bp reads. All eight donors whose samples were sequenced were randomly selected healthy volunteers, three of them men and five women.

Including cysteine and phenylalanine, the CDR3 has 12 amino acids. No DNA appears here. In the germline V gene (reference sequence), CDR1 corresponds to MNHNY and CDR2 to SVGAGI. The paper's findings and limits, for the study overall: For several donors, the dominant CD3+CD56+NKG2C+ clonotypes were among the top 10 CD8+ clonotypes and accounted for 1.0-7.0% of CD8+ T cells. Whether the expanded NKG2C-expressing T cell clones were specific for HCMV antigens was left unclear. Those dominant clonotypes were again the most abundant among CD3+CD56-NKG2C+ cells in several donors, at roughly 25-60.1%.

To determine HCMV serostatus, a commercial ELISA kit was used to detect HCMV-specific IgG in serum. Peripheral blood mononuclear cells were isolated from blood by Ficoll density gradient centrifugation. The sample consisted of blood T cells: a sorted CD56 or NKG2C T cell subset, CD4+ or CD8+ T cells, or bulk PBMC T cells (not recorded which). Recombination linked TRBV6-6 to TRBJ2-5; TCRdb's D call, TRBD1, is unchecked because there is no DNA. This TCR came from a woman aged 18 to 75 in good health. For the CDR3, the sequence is CASSNPGGTQYF.